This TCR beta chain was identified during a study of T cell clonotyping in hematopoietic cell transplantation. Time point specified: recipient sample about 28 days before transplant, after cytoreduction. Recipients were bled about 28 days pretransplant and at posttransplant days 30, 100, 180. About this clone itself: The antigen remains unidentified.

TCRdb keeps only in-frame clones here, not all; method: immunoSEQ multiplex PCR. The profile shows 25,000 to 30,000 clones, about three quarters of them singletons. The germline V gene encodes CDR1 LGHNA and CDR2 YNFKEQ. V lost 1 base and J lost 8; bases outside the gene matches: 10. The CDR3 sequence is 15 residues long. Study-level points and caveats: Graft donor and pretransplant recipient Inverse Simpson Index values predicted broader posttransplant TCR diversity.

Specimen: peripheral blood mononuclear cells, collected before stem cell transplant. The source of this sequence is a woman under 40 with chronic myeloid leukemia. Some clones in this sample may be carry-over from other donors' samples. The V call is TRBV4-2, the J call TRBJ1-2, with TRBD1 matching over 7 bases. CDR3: CASSQASDRVVGYTF. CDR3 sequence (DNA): TGTGCCAGCAGCCAAGCCTCTGACAGGGTTGTAGGCTACACCTTC.